This TCR beta chain was obtained from a study of cytomegalovirus exposure and HLA in healthy donors. Study details: An early data release held 79 million or so unique TCRs from HLA-typed donors. Whole-study results and caveats: Across HLA loci, a later analysis found differing TCR association rates, with DRB1 most and HLA-C fewest.

Concerning this clone itself: Antigen unknown.

A multiplex PCR was run with 60 Vbeta primers and 13 Jbeta primers. Here immunoSEQ multiplex PCR was the method, and the copy in TCRdb shows in-frame clones only, minus some. The sample yields roughly 120,000 clones, about 82% seen once. The TCR comes from a man aged 30 to 45 in good health and CMV-seronegative. Sequenced input: PBMCs.

The CDR3 spells CASGLGGGGSDTQYF. DNA for the CDR3: TGTGCTAGTGGTTTGGGAGGAGGGGGCTCAGATACGCAGTATTTT. The chain recombines TRBV12-5 with TRBJ2-3; perhaps TRBD1 as D (7 bases). The CDR3 consists of 15 residues. V lost 1 base and J 4 bases, leaving 12 bases between the germline ends. CDR1 and CDR2 (germline): LGHNT, FRNRAP. The full variable domain, its missing parts supplied by reference TRBV12-5 and TRBJ2-3, is DARVTQTPRHKVTEMGQEVTMRCQPILGHNTVFWYRQTMMQGLELLAYFRNRAPLDDSGMPKDRFSAEMPDATLATLKIQPSEPRDSAVYFCASGLGGGGSDTQYFGPGTRLTVL.